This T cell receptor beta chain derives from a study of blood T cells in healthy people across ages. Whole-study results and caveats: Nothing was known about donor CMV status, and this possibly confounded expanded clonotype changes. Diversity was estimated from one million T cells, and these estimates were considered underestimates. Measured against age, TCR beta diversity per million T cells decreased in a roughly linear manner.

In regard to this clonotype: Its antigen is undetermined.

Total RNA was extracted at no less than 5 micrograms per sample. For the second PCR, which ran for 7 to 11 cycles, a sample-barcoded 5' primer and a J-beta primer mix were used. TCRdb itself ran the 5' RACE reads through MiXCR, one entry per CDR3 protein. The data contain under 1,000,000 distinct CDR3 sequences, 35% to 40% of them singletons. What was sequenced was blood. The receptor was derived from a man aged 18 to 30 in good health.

CDR3 amino acids: CASSQVNAHSKLFF. The CDR3 nucleotides are TGCGCCAGCAGCCAAGTTAATGCTCACTCGAAACTGTTTTTT. This sequence joins TRBV4-1 and TRBJ2-2; D call uncertain. Trimming stripped 1 base from V and 14 bases from J, with 17 bases between. The CDR3 loop spans 14 amino acids. CDR1 is MGHRA, CDR2 YSYEKL, per germline.